This T cell receptor beta chain was identified in a study of regulatory T cells in long-lasting Graves disease. Findings and caveats of the study: Shared public clonotypes totalled over 2,500 in persistent patients, compared with roughly 970 in new patients.

The sample's time point: persistent/refractory GD, antithyroid drugs over 5 years with positive TRAb. TCR sequences were obtained from RNA taken from PBMCs. The CDR3 is 15 amino acids. Germline V lookup: CDR1 SEHNR, CDR2 FQNEAQ (reference sequence). V gave up 4 bases and J gave up 2 bases; unmatched junction bases: 0. Both iRepertoire HTBI primers and Arm-PCR of CDR3 regions were used to build the TCR beta libraries. In TCRdb, the multiplex PCR reads were re-called with MiXCR into one record per CDR3 protein. Altogether 450,000 or so distinct CDR3 sequences are present, under 25% being singletons, with the ten largest covering about 12%. Regarding this clonotype: The antigen remains undetermined.

The rearrangement joins TRBV7-9 to TRBJ1-4, with 11 bases aligning to TRBD1. The source was peripheral blood mononuclear cells (PBMCs), collected when the disease was refractory, from a patient treated with antithyroid drugs. The origin of this receptor is a female donor with Graves disease. CDR3 coding DNA: TGTGCCAGCAGCTGGGACAGGGGGACTAATGAAAAACTGTTTTTT. Its translation is CASSWDRGTNEKLFF. Supplemented by reference TRBV7-9 and TRBJ1-4, the full variable domain reads DTGVSQNPRHKITKRGQNVTFRCDPISEHNRLYWYRQTLGQGPEFLTYFQNEAQLEKSRLLSDRFSAERPKGSFSTLEIQRTEQGDSAMYLCASSWDRGTNEKLFFGSGTQLSVL.